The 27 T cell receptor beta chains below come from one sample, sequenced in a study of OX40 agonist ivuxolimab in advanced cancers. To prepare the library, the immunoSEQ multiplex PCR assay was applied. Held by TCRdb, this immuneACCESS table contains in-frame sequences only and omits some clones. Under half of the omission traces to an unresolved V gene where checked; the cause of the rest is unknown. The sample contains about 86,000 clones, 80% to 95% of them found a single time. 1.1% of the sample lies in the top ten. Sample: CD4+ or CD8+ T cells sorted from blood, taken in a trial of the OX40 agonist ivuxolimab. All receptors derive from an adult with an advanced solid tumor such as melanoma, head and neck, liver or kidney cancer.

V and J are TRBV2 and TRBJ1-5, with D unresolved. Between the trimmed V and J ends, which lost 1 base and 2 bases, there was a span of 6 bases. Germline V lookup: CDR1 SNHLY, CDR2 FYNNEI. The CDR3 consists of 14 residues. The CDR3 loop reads CASSEVPGNQPQHF. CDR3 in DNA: TGTGCCAGCAGTGAAGTGCCGGGCAATCAGCCCCAGCATTTT.

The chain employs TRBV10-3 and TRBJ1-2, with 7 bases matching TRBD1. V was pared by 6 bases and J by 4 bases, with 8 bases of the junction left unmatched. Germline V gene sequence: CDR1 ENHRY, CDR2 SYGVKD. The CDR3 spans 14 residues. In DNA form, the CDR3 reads TGTGCCATCAGCCGACAGGGTTCGGGCTATGGCTACACCTTC. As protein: CAISRQGSGYGYTF.

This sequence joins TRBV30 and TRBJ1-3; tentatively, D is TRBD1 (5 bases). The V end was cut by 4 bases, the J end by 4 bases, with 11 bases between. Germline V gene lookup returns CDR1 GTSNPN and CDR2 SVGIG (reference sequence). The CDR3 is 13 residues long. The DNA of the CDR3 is TGTGCCTGGAACGCGGGACCGGGAAACACCATATATTTT. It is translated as CAWNAGPGNTIYF.

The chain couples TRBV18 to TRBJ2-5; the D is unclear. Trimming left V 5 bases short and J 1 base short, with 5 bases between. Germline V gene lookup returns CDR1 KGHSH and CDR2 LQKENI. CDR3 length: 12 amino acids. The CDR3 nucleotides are TGTGCCAGCTCAACCTTCCAAGAGACCCAGTACTTC. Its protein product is CASSTFQETQYF. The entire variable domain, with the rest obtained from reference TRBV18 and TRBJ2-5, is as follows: NAGVMQNPRHLVRRRGQEARLRCSPMKGHSHVYWYRQLPEEGLKFMVYLQKENIIDESGMPKERFSAEFPKEGPSILRIQQVVRGDSAAYFCASSTFQETQYFGPGTRLLVL.

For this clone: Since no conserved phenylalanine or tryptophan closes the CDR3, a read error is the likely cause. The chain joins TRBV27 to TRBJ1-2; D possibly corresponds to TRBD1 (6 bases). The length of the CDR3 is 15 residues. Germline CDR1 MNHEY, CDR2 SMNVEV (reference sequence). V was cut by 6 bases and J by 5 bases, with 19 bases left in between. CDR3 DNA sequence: TGTGCCAGCAGGGGAACAGGGAGTGGGTTTTATGGCTACACCCTC. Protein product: CASRGTGSGFYGYTL.

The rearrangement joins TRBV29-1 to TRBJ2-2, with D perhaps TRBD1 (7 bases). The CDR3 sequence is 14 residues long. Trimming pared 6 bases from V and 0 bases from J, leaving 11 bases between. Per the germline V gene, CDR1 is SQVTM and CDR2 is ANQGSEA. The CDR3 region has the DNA TGCAGCGTCGGGGGACAGTCGAACACCGGGGAGCTGTTTTTT. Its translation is CSVGGQSNTGELFF.

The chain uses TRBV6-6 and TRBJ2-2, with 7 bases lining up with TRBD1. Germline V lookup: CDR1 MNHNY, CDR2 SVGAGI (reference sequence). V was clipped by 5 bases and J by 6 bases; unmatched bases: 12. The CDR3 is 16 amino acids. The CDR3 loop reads CASSNPNRGRAGELFF. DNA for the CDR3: TGTGCCAGCAGTAATCCTAACAGGGGAAGGGCCGGGGAGCTGTTTTTT.

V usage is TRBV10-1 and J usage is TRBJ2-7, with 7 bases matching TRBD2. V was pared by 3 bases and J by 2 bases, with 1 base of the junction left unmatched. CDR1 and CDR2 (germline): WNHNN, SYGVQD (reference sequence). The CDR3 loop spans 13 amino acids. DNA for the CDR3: TGCGCCAGCAGTGATGGGACTACCTACGAGCAGTACTTC. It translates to CASSDGTTYEQYF.

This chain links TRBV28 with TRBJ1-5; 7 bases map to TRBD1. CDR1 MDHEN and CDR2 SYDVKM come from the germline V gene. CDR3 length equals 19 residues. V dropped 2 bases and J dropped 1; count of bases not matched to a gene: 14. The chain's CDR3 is CASSLETGWGFVSNQPQHF. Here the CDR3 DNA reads TGTGCCAGCAGTTTAGAGACAGGGTGGGGCTTCGTAAGCAATCAGCCCCAGCATTTT.

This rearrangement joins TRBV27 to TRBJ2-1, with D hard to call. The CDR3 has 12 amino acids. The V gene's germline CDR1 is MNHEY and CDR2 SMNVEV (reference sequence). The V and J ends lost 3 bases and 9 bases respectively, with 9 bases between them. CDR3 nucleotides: TGTGCCAGCAGTTTTCATGTTGGTGAGCAGTTCTTC. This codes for CASSFHVGEQFF.

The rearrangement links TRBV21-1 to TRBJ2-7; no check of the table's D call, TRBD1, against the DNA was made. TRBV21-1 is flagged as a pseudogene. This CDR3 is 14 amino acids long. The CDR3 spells CASSTSGQGYEQYF. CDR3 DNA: TGTGCCAGCAGCACGTCTGGACAGGGTTACGAGCAGTACTTC.

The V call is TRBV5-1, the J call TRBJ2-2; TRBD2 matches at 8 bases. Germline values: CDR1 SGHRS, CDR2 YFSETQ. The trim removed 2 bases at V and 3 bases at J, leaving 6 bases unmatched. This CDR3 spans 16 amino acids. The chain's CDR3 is CASSLLPGLDTGELFF. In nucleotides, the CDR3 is TGCGCCAGCAGCTTACTCCCGGGACTAGACACCGGGGAGCTGTTTTTT.

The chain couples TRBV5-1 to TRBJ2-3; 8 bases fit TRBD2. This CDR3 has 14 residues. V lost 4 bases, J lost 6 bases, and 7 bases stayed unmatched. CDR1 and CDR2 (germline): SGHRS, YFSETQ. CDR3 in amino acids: CASSLSGSRDTQYF. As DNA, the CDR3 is TGCGCCAGCAGCCTAAGCGGGAGTCGGGATACGCAGTATTTT. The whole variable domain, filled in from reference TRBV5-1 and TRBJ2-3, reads KAGVTQTPRYLIKTRGQQVTLSCSPISGHRSVSWYQQTPGQGLQFLFEYFSETQRNKGNFPGRFSGRQFSNSRSEMNVSTLELGDSALYLCASSLSGSRDTQYFGPGTRLTVL.

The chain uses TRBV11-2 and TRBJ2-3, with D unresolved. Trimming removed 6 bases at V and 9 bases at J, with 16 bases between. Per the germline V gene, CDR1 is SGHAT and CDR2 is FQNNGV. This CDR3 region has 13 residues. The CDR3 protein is CASSYFGSTTQYF. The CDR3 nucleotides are TGTGCCAGCAGTTATTTTGGGTCAACAACGCAGTATTTT.

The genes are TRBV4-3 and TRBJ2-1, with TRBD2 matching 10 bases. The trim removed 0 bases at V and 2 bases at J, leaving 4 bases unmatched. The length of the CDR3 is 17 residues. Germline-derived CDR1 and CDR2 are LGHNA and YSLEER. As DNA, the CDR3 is TGCGCCAGCAGCCAAGATGCTAGCGGGAGTCCCTACAATGAGCAGTTCTTC. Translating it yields CASSQDASGSPYNEQFF.

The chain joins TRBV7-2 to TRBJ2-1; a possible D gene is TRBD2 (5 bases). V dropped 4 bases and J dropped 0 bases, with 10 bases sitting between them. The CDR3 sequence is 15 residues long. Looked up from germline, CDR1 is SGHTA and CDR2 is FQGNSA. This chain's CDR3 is CASSSDSNSYNEQFF. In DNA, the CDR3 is TGTGCCAGCAGCTCGGACTCGAACTCCTACAATGAGCAGTTCTTC. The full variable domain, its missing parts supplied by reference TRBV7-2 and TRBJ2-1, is GAGVSQSPSNKVTEKGKDVELRCDPISGHTALYWYRQSLGQGLEFLIYFQGNSAPDKSGLPSDRFSAERTGGSVSTLTIQRTQQEDSAVYLCASSSDSNSYNEQFFGPGTRLTVL.

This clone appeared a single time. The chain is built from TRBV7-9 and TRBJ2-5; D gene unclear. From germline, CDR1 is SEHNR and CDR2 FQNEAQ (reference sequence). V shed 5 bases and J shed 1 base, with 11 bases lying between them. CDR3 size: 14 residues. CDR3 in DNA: TGTGCCAGCAGCCCTAGTCACGCCCAAGAGACCCAGTACTTC. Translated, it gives CASSPSHAQETQYF.

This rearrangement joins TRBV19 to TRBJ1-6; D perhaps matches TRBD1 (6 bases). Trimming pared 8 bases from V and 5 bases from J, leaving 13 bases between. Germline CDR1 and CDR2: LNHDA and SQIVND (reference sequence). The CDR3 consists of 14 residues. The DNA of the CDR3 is TGTGCCAGTTCCGGGGGCGCCGATAATTCACCCCTCCACTTT. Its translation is CASSGGADNSPLHF.

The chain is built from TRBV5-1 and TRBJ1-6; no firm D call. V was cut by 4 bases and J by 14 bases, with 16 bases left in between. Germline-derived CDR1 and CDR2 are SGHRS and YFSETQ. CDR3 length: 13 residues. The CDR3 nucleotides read TGCGCCAGCAGCCTACCTGTTGCGGGGTCCCTCCACTTT. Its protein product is CASSLPVAGSLHF.

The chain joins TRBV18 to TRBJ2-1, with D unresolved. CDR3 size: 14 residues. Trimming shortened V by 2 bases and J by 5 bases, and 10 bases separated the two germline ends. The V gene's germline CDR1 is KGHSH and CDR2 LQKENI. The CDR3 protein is CASSPFNSHNEQFF. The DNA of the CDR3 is TGTGCCAGCTCACCATTCAACAGCCACAATGAGCAGTTCTTC.

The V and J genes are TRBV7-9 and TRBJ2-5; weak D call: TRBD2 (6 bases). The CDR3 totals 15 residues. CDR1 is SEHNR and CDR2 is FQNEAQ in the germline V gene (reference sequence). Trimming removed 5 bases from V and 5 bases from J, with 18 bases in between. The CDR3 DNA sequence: TGTGCCAGCAGCCCCCTGCTGGCGGAGGGGGAGACCCAGTACTTC. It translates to CASSPLLAEGETQYF.

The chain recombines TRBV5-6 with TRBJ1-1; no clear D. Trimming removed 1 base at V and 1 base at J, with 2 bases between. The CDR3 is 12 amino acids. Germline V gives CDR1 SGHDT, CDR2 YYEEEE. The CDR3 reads CASSLWNTEAFF. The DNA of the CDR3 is TGTGCCAGCAGCTTGTGGAACACTGAAGCTTTCTTT.

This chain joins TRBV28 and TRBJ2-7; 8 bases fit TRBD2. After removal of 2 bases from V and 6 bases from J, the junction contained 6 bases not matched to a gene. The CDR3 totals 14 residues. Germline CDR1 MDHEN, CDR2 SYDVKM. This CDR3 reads CASSLVLAVIEQYF. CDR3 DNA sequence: TGTGCCAGCAGTTTAGTACTAGCGGTAATCGAGCAGTACTTC.

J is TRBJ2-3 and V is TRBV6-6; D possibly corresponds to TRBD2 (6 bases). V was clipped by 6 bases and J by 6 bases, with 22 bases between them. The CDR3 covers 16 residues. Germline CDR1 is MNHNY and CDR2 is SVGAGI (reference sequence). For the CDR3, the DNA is TGTGCCAGCAGCCTCGGAAGCGGGCACGCGGTGGATACGCAGTATTTT. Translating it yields CASSLGSGHAVDTQYF.

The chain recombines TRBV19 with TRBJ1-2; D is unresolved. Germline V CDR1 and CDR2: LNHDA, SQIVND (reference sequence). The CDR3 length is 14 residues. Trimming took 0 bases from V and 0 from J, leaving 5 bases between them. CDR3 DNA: TGTGCCAGTAGTATAGATCGGACTAACTATGGCTACACCTTC. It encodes CASSIDRTNYGYTF.

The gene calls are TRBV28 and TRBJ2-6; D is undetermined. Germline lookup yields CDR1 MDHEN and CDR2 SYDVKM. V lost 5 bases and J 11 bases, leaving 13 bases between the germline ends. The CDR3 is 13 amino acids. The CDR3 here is CASSPWTEDVLTF. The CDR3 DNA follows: TGTGCCAGCAGTCCCTGGACCGAGGACGTCCTGACTTTC.

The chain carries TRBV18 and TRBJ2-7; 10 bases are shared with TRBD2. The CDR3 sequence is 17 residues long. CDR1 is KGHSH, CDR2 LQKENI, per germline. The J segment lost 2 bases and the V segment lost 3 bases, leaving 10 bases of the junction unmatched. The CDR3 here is CASSPTAGTSEAYEQYF. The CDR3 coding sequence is TGTGCCAGCTCACCTACGGCCGGGACTAGCGAAGCCTACGAGCAGTACTTC.